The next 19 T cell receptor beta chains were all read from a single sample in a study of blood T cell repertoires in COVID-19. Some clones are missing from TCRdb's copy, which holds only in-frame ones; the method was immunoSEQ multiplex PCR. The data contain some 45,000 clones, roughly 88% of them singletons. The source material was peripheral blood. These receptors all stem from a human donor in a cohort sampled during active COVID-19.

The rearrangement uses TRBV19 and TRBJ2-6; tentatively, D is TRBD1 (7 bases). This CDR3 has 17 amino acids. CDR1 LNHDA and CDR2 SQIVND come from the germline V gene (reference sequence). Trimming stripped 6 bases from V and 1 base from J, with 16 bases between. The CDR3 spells CASRPQGGISGANVLTF. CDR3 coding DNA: TGTGCCAGTAGGCCCCAGGGGGGAATATCTGGGGCCAACGTCCTGACTTTC. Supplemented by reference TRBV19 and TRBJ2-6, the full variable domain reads DGGITQSPKYLFRKEGQNVTLSCEQNLNHDAMYWYRQDPGQGLRLIYYSQIVNDFQKGDIAEGYSVSREKKESFPLTVTSAQKNPTAFYLCASRPQGGISGANVLTFGAGSRLTVL.

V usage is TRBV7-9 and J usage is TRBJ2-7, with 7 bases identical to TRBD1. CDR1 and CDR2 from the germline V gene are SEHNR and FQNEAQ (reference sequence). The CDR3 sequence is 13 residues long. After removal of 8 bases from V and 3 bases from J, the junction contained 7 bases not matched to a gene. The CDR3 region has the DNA TGTGCCAGCGGCCGGGACAGTTACTACGAGCAGTACTTC. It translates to CASGRDSYYEQYF. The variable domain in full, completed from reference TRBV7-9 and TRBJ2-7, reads DTGVSQNPRHKITKRGQNVTFRCDPISEHNRLYWYRQTLGQGPEFLTYFQNEAQLEKSRLLSDRFSAERPKGSFSTLEIQRTEQGDSAMYLCASGRDSYYEQYFGPGTRLTVT.

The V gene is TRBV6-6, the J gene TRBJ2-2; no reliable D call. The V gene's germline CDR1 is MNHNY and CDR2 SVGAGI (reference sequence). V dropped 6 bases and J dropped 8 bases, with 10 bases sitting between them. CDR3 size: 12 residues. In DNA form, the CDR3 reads TGTGCCAGCAGCCCCAGGTGGGGGGAGCTGTTTTTT. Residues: CASSPRWGELFF.

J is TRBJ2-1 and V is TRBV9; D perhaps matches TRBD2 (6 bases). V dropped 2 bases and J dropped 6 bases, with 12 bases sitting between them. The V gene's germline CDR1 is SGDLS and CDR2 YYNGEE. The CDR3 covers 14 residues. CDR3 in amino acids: CASSVGGSLNEQFF. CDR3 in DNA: TGTGCCAGCAGCGTTGGGGGGTCACTCAATGAGCAGTTCTTC.

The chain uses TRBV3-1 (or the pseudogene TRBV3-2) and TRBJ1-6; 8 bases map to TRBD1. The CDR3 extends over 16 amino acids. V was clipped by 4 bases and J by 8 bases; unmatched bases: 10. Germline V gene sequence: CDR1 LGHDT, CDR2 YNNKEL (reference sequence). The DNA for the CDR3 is TGTGCCAGCAGCCCATCGTTTACAGGGGGGGATTCACCCCTCCACTTT. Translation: CASSPSFTGGDSPLHF.

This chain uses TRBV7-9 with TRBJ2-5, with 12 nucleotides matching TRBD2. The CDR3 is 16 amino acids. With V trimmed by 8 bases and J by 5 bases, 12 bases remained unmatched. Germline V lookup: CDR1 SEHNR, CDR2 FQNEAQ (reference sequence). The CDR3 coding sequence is TGTGCCAGCCCAAATGGAACTAGCGGGGGGCGGGAGACCCAGTACTTC. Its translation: CASPNGTSGGRETQYF.

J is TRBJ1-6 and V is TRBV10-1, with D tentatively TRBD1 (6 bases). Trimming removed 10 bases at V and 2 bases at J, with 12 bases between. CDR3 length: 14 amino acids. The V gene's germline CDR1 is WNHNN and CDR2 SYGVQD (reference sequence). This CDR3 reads CANYRAAYNSPLHF. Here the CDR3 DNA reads TGCGCCAACTACAGGGCCGCCTATAATTCACCCCTCCACTTT.

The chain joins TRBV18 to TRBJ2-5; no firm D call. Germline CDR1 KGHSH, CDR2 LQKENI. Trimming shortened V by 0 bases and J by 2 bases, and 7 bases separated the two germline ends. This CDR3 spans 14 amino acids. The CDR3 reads CASSPPSTQETQYF. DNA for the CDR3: TGTGCCAGCTCACCACCGAGTACGCAAGAGACCCAGTACTTC.

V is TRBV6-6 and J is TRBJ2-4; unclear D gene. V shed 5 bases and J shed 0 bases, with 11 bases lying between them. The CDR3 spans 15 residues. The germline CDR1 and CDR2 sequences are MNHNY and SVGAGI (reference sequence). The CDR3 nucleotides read TGTGCCAGCAGTCCGCGCAATCAAGCCAAAAACATTCAGTACTTC. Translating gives CASSPRNQAKNIQYF.

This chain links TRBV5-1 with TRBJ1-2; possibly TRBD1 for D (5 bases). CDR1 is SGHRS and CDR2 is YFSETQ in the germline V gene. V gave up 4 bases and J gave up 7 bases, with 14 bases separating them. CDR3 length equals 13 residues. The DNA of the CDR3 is TGCGCCAGCAGCCAACCAGGGTCTTTTGGCTACACCTTC. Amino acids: CASSQPGSFGYTF.

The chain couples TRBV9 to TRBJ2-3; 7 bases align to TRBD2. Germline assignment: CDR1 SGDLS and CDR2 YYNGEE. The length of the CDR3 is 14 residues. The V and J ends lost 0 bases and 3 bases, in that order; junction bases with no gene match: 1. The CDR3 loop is CASSVDSGTDTQYF. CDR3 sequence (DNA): TGTGCCAGCAGCGTAGATAGCGGGACAGATACGCAGTATTTT.

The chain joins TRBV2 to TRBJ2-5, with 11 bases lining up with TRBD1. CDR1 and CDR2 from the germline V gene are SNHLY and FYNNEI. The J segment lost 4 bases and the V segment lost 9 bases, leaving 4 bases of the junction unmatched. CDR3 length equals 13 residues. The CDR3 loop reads CASWTGGSETQYF. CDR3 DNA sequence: TGTGCCAGTTGGACAGGGGGCTCAGAGACCCAGTACTTC.

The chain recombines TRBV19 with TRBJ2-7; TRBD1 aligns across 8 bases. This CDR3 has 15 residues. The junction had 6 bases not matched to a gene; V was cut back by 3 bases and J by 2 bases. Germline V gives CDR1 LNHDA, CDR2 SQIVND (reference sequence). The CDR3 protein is CASSIQGAGAYEQYF. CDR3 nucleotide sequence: TGTGCCAGTAGTATTCAGGGGGCTGGGGCCTACGAGCAGTACTTC. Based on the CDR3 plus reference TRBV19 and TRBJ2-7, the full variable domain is DGGITQSPKYLFRKEGQNVTLSCEQNLNHDAMYWYRQDPGQGLRLIYYSQIVNDFQKGDIAEGYSVSREKKESFPLTVTSAQKNPTAFYLCASSIQGAGAYEQYFGPGTRLTVT.

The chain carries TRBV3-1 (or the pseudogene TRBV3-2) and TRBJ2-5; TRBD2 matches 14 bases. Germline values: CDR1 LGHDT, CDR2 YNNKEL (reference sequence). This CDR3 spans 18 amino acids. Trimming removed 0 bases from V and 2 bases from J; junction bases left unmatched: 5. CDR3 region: CASSQDGTSGGQQETQYF. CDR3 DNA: TGTGCCAGCAGCCAAGATGGGACTAGCGGGGGACAACAAGAGACCCAGTACTTC.

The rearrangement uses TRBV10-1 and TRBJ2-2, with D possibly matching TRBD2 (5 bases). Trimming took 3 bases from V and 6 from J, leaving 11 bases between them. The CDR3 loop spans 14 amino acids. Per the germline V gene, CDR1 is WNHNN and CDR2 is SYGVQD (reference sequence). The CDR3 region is CASSEYSVSGELFF. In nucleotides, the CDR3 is TGCGCCAGCAGTGAATATAGCGTCTCCGGGGAGCTGTTTTTT.

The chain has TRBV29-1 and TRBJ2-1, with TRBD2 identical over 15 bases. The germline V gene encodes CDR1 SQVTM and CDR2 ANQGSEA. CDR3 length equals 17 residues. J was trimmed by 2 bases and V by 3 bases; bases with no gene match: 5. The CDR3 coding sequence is TGCAGCGTTGACGGGACTAGCGGGGGGACCACCTACAATGAGCAGTTCTTC. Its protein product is CSVDGTSGGTTYNEQFF.

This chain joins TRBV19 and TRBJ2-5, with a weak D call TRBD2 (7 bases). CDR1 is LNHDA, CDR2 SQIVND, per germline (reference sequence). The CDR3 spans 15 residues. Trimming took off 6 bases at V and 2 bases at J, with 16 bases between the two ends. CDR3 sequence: CASREGGAAQETQYF. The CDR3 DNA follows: TGTGCCAGTAGAGAAGGGGGGGCTGCTCAAGAGACCCAGTACTTC.

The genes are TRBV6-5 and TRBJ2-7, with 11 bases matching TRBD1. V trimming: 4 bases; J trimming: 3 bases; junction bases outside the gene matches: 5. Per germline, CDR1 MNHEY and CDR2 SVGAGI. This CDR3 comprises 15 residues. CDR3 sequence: CASSLGTGGVYEQYF. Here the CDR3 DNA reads TGTGCCAGCAGTTTGGGGACAGGGGGAGTCTACGAGCAGTACTTC.

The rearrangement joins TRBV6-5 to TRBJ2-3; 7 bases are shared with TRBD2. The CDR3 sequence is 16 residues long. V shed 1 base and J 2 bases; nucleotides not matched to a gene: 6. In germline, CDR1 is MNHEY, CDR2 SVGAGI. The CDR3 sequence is CASSYYLAAPTDTQYF. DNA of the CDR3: TGTGCCAGCAGTTACTACCTAGCGGCCCCCACAGATACGCAGTATTTT.